One sample yielded the 23 T cell receptor beta chains listed below, sequenced in a study of blood T cell repertoires in COVID-19. The data were produced by immunoSEQ multiplex PCR, yet TCRdb's version contains in-frame clones alone and is incomplete. The sample carries about 280,000 clones, roughly 88% recorded once. Sequencing used peripheral blood. These receptors were obtained from a man aged 18 to 30 with active or convalescent COVID-19.

The rearrangement joins TRBV10-3 to TRBJ2-1; TRBD1 matches at 8 bases. This CDR3 is built from 13 residues. Germline trimming cut 8 bases from V and 3 bases from J; bases unmatched to any gene: 3. The germline gives CDR1 ENHRY, CDR2 SYGVKD. The CDR3 loop is CAIGGQGYNEQFF. The CDR3 DNA is TGTGCCATCGGAGGACAGGGCTACAATGAGCAGTTCTTC.

The chain carries TRBV4-1 and TRBJ2-1; D is perhaps TRBD2 (6 bases). Germline-derived CDR1 and CDR2 are MGHRA and YSYEKL. V gave up 5 bases and J gave up 9 bases, with 26 bases separating them. The CDR3 loop spans 17 amino acids. The CDR3 nucleotides read TGCGCCAGCAGCTTAGGACTTTCCGGGACTCCCTATGGTGAGCAGTTCTTC. The encoded protein is CASSLGLSGTPYGEQFF.

The genes are TRBV5-5 and TRBJ1-1; D is ambiguous. V was pared by 5 bases and J by 2 bases, with 13 bases between. Germline lookup yields CDR1 SGHKS and CDR2 YYEKEE (reference sequence). The CDR3 length is 14 residues. DNA of the CDR3: TGTGCCAGCAGTCCAAGGAGTCCAAACACTGAAGCTTTCTTT. This codes for CASSPRSPNTEAFF.

The chain carries TRBV6-4 and TRBJ2-3; D perhaps matches TRBD2 (5 bases). The V end lost 5 bases, the J end lost 0 bases, and 9 bases lay between the germline ends. The CDR3 contains 14 residues. Germline V gene data show CDR1 as MRHNA and CDR2 as SNTAGT. This CDR3 reads CASSIGLSTDTQYF. CDR3 sequence (DNA): TGTGCCAGCAGTATCGGACTTAGCACAGATACGCAGTATTTT.

The V and J genes are TRBV20-1 and TRBJ2-5; no clear D. Trimming shortened V by 3 bases and J by 1 base, and 9 bases separated the two germline ends. CDR3 length equals 13 residues. Per germline, CDR1 DFQATT and CDR2 SNEGSKA (reference sequence). The CDR3, as DNA: TGCAGTGCTAGTCCTGGGCTCCAAGAGACCCAGTACTTC. This encodes CSASPGLQETQYF.

A note on this clone: Different DNA sequences within this sample yield the same CDR3. This chain connects TRBV4-3 to TRBJ1-2; no definite D call. The CDR3 runs 13 residues. The V gene's germline CDR1 is LGHNA and CDR2 YSLEER. Trimming removed 1 base at V and 4 bases at J, with 7 bases between. The CDR3 reads CASSQGGFYGYTF. CDR3 in DNA: TGCGCCAGCAGCCAAGGAGGGTTCTATGGCTACACCTTC.

The gene calls are TRBV5-8 and TRBJ1-3; D possibly corresponds to TRBD1 (5 bases). Germline values: CDR1 SGHTS, CDR2 YDEGEE. This CDR3 has 14 residues. V was pared by 0 bases and J by 3 bases, with 7 bases between. Written as DNA, the CDR3 is TGTGCCAGCAGCTTGGCAGGGATTGGAAACACCATATATTTT. It is translated as CASSLAGIGNTIYF. Full variable domain (rest looked up from reference TRBV5-8 and TRBJ1-3): EAGVTQSPTHLIKTRGQQATLRCSPISGHTSVYWYQQALGLGLQFLLWYDEGEERNRGNFPPRFSGRQFPNYSSELNVNALELEDSALYLCASSLAGIGNTIYFGEGSWLTVV.

The genes are TRBV4-1 and TRBJ2-2, with 11 positions matching TRBD2. Germline CDR1 reads MGHRA; CDR2 reads YSYEKL. The CDR3 extends over 15 amino acids. Unmatched junction bases numbered 12, after V lost 10 bases and J lost 8 bases. CDR3 nucleotides: TGCGCCACAAAACTAGCGGGGGCCCTCGAAGGGGAGCTGTTTTTT. Translating it yields CATKLAGALEGELFF.

The chain carries TRBV5-8 and TRBJ1-5; a weak D match, TRBD1 (5 bases). The CDR3 is 15 amino acids. Germline V lookup: CDR1 SGHTS, CDR2 YDEGEE. V was clipped by 4 bases and J by 0 bases, with 11 bases between them. The CDR3 protein is CASSAGLNSNQPQHF. The DNA of the CDR3 is TGTGCCAGCAGCGCGGGACTGAATAGCAATCAGCCCCAGCATTTT.

This clone was seen a few times. V is TRBV11-1 and J is TRBJ1-1; no clear D gene. Per the germline V gene, CDR1 is SGHAT and CDR2 is FQDESV (reference sequence). With 1 base removed from V and 1 base from J, the gap between germline ends came to 7 bases. CDR3 length equals 14 residues. The CDR3 DNA reads TGTGCCAGCAGCTTAGATGGAGGGAACACTGAAGCTTTCTTT. It specifies CASSLDGGNTEAFF.

The chain has TRBV18 and TRBJ2-3; weak D call: TRBD1 (6 bases). This CDR3 comprises 16 residues. Per germline, CDR1 KGHSH and CDR2 LQKENI. Trimming shortened V by 3 bases and J by 2 bases, and 15 bases separated the two germline ends. The CDR3 coding sequence is TGTGCCAGCTCACCTGGTCCAGGGGCGACCACAGATACGCAGTATTTT. This encodes CASSPGPGATTDTQYF.

This chain joins TRBV9 and TRBJ2-7; TRBD2 matches 7 bases. Per the germline V gene, CDR1 is SGDLS and CDR2 is YYNGEE. The CDR3 is 15 amino acids. The trim removed 4 bases at V and 0 bases at J, leaving 7 bases unmatched. The CDR3 bases are TGTGCCAGCAGCCCCCAAGCGGGGTCCTCCTACGAGCAGTACTTC. Translation gives CASSPQAGSSYEQYF. The complete variable domain, with remaining parts taken from reference TRBV9 and TRBJ2-7, reads DSGVTQTPKHLITATGQRVTLRCSPRSGDLSVYWYQQSLDQGLQFLIQYYNGEERAKGNILERFSAQQFPDLHSELNLSSLELGDSALYFCASSPQAGSSYEQYFGPGTRLTVT.

The chain is built from TRBV14 and TRBJ2-5; weak D call: TRBD1 (6 bases). V was trimmed by 2 bases and J by 9 bases, leaving 13 bases between them. Germline CDR1 is SGHDN and CDR2 is FVKESK. The CDR3 is made up of 13 amino acids. The CDR3 spells CASSQLDRRAQYF. CDR3 in DNA: TGTGCCAGCAGCCAACTGGACAGACGGGCCCAGTACTTC.

The V gene is TRBV7-8, the J gene TRBJ2-7; 7 nucleotides agree with TRBD2. CDR3 length equals 16 residues. Trimming removed 0 bases from V and 1 base from J; junction bases left unmatched: 6. The germline V gene encodes CDR1 SGHVS and CDR2 FQNEAQ. In DNA form, the CDR3 reads TGTGCCAGCAGCTTAGCGGCTAGCGGACATTCCTACGAGCAGTACTTC. Its protein is CASSLAASGHSYEQYF.

V usage is TRBV29-1 and J usage is TRBJ1-3; no reliable D call. V lost 0 bases and J lost 2, with 11 bases in between. The CDR3 loop spans 15 amino acids. CDR1 SQVTM and CDR2 ANQGSEA come from the germline V gene. CDR3 DNA sequence: TGCAGCGTTGAAGATTTATACAGTCCTGGAAACACCATATATTTT. It yields the protein CSVEDLYSPGNTIYF.

This clone came up a few times. This chain connects TRBV15 to TRBJ2-7; D might be TRBD2 (5 bases). CDR3 length: 13 residues. V dropped 0 bases and J dropped 9 bases, with 12 bases sitting between them. Germline CDR1 and CDR2: LNHNV and YYDKDF (reference sequence). The CDR3 protein is CATSRDRGRGQYF. DNA for the CDR3: TGTGCCACCAGCAGAGATAGAGGGCGTGGGCAGTACTTC.

The CDR3 protein is CASSTTGIGYTF. In DNA form, the CDR3 reads TGTGCCAGCAGTACGACAGGGATTGGCTACACCTTC. The J gene is TRBJ1-2, the V gene TRBV6-6; TRBD1 matches 7 bases. The V gene end was trimmed by 5 bases and the J gene end by 7 bases; junction bases not matched to a gene: 4. Germline values: CDR1 MNHNY, CDR2 SVGAGI (reference sequence). This CDR3 is built from 12 residues.

This chain links TRBV3-1 (or the pseudogene TRBV3-2) with TRBJ1-3; D perhaps matches TRBD1 (5 bases). The CDR3 runs to 14 residues. V was pared by 4 bases and J by 1 base, with 8 bases between. Germline assignment: CDR1 LGHDT and CDR2 YNNKEL (reference sequence). As DNA, the CDR3 is TGTGCCAGCAGCCTGAAGGGGTCTGGAAACACCATATATTTT. It specifies CASSLKGSGNTIYF.

The genes are TRBV5-6 and TRBJ1-1; 7 nucleotides line up with TRBD1. This CDR3 region has 12 residues. With 4 bases clipped from V and 11 bases from J, the junction kept 8 bases outside the gene matches. Germline V lookup: CDR1 SGHDT, CDR2 YYEEEE. The CDR3 nucleotides read TGTGCCAGCAGCATGGGACAGTTGAAGGCTTTCTTT. The encoded protein is CASSMGQLKAFF. Using reference TRBV5-6 and TRBJ1-1 for the parts outside the CDR3, the full variable domain is DAGVTQSPTHLIKTRGQQVTLRCSPKSGHDTVSWYQQALGQGPQFIFQYYEEEERQRGNFPDRFSGHQFPNYSSELNVNALLLGDSALYLCASSMGQLKAFFGQGTRLTVV.

The genes are TRBV6-5 and TRBJ2-5; a weak D match, TRBD2 (6 bases). CDR1 and CDR2 from the germline V gene are MNHEY and SVGAGI. V was trimmed by 6 bases and J by 5 bases, leaving 19 bases between them. The CDR3 contains 15 residues. For the CDR3, the DNA is TGTGCCAGCAGCAATCAGTGGGACTCTACGGAGACCCAGTACTTC. The encoded protein is CASSNQWDSTETQYF.

The chain employs TRBV9 and TRBJ2-3, with 15 bases aligning to TRBD2. The germline V gene has CDR1 SGDLS and CDR2 YYNGEE. CDR3 length: 18 amino acids. The V and J ends lost 1 base and 1 base, in that order; junction bases with no gene match: 4. In nucleotides, the CDR3 is TGTGCCAGCAGCGTAAGGACTAGCGGGGGGGCAGGCACAGATACGCAGTATTTT. Translated, it gives CASSVRTSGGAGTDTQYF.

The table lists this clone with a count of one. J is TRBJ1-1 and V is TRBV5-4; tentatively, D is TRBD1 (6 bases). CDR1 SGHNT and CDR2 YYREEE come from the germline V gene (reference sequence). Trimming left V 5 bases short and J 1 base short, with 12 bases between. The CDR3 length is 14 residues. This CDR3 reads CASSTGTRNTEAFF. The CDR3 DNA reads as TGTGCCAGCAGTACCGGGACACGGAACACTGAAGCTTTCTTT.

This clone appeared a few times. The chain recombines TRBV11-1 with TRBJ2-7; TRBD2 is a possible D gene (6 bases). Germline lookup yields CDR1 SGHAT and CDR2 FQDESV (reference sequence). The CDR3 covers 15 residues. V lost 1 base and J lost 4, with 14 bases in between. The CDR3 here is CASSLEWGDRYEQYF. CDR3 nucleotide sequence: TGTGCCAGCAGCTTAGAATGGGGGGACCGATACGAGCAGTACTTC.